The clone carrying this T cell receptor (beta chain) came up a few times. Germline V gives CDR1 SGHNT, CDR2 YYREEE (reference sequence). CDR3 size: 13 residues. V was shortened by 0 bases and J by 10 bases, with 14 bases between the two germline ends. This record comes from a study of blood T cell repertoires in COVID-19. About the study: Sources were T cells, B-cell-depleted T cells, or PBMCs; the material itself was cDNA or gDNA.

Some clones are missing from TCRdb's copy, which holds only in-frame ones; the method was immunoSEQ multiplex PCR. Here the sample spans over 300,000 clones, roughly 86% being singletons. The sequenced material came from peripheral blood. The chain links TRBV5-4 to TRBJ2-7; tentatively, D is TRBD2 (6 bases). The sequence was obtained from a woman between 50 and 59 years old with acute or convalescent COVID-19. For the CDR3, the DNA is TGTGCCAGCAGCTTGGCGGGGGTCCCTCTCCAGTACTTC. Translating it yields CASSLAGVPLQYF.